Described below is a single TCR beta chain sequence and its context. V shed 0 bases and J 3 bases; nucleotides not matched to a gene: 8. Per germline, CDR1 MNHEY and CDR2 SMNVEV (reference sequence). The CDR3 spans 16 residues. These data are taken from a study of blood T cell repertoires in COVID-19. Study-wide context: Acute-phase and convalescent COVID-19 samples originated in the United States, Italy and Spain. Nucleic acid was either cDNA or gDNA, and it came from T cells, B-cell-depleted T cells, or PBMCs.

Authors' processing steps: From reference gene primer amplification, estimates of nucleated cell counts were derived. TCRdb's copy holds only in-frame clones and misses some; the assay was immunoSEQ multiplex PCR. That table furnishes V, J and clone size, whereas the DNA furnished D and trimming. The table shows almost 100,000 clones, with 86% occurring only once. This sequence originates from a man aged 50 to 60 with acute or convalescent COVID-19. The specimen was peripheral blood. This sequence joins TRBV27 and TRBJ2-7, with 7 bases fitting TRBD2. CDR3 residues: CASSLSTGLYLYEQYF. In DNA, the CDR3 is TGTGCCAGCAGTTTATCGACGGGACTATACCTCTACGAGCAGTACTTC.